The 13 T cell receptor beta chains presented below share a single source sample, sequenced in a study of metastatic and nonmetastatic thyroid tumors. TCRdb re-processed the PCR reads through MiXCR. The sample holds 45,000 to 55,000 clones; more than 20% are singletons and the top ten take around 3.4%. No patient received treatment before thyroid surgery. The sample consisted of blood. The receptors were sampled from a male donor with papillary thyroid cancer or a benign thyroid nodule (not recorded which). Some clones in this sample may be carry-over from other donors' samples.

The rearrangement uses TRBV6-1 and TRBJ1-1; 7 bases map to TRBD1. With V trimmed by 5 bases and J by 0 bases, 9 bases remained unmatched. The CDR3 covers 16 residues. Germline loops: CDR1 MNHNS, CDR2 SASEGT. CDR3 nucleotides: TGTGCCAGCAGTCCCCGGACAGGTGACATGAACACTGAAGCTTTCTTT. This gives the protein CASSPRTGDMNTEAFF.

The chain carries TRBV7-2 and TRBJ2-5; 10 bases map to TRBD1. There are 15 residues in the CDR3. The germline V gene has CDR1 SGHTA and CDR2 FQGNSA. With 1 base clipped from V and 5 bases from J, the junction kept 4 bases outside the gene matches. The CDR3 region has the DNA TGTGCCAGCAGCTTAGGAGGACAGGGGGGGGAGACCCAGTACTTC. Protein sequence: CASSLGGQGGETQYF. The complete variable domain, with remaining parts taken from reference TRBV7-2 and TRBJ2-5, reads GAGVSQSPSNKVTEKGKDVELRCDPISGHTALYWYRQSLGQGLEFLIYFQGNSAPDKSGLPSDRFSAERTGGSVSTLTIQRTQQEDSAVYLCASSLGGQGGETQYFGPGTRLLVL.

As to this clone: The junction differs from germline at one of its ends, possibly a read error. The same CDR3 can be traced to other DNA sequences in this sample. The V call is TRBV5-1, the J call TRBJ1-2, with D unclear. Germline lookup yields CDR1 SGHRS and CDR2 YFSETQ. The CDR3 is made up of 15 amino acids. CDR3 nucleotide sequence: TGTGCCAGCAGCTTTGATGGACTCTCGGGCTATGGCTACACCTTC. Its protein is CASSFDGLSGYGYTF.

The CDR3 reads CASSYPTGEVSGANVLTF. The CDR3 bases are TGTGCCAGCAGTTACCCGACAGGGGAGGTCTCTGGGGCCAACGTCCTGACTTTC. V gene TRBV6-2 or TRBV6-3 combines with J gene TRBJ2-6; 8 nucleotides agree with TRBD1. Per germline, CDR1 MNHEY and CDR2 SVGEGT. CDR3 length: 18 residues. Germline trimming cut 2 bases from V and 0 bases from J; bases unmatched to any gene: 6.

The sample holds a few counts of this clone. The chain couples TRBV6-1 to TRBJ1-2, with 7 bases matching TRBD1. This CDR3 has 13 residues. Losses at the gene ends were 6 bases for V and 5 bases for J; bases not matched to a gene: 6. Germline V gives CDR1 MNHNS, CDR2 SASEGT. CDR3 DNA: TGTGCCAGCAGGACAGGGACACTATATGGCTACACCTTC. It is translated as CASRTGTLYGYTF.

The chain combines TRBV2 with TRBJ2-1, with TRBD2 matching over 9 bases. Trimming took 6 bases from V and 7 from J; bases not matched to a gene: 16. This CDR3 comprises 17 residues. Germline V gene lookup returns CDR1 SNHLY and CDR2 FYNNEI. This chain's CDR3 is CASSRLSGLASRNEQFF. CDR3 coding DNA: TGTGCCAGCAGCCGTTTGTCGGGACTAGCCTCTCGGAATGAGCAGTTCTTC.

This chain links TRBV11-1 with TRBJ2-7; TRBD2 aligns across 14 bases. Germline V lookup: CDR1 SGHAT, CDR2 FQDESV (reference sequence). V lost 5 bases, J lost 3 bases, and 3 bases stayed unmatched. The CDR3 has 15 amino acids. In DNA, the CDR3 is TGTGCCAGCAGCACCGGGACTAGCGGGAGCTACGAGCAGTACTTC. Translating it yields CASSTGTSGSYEQYF.

This clone was observed at least ten times. V is TRBV20-1 and J is TRBJ2-7, with D maybe TRBD2 (6 bases). CDR3 length: 13 amino acids. Germline V lookup: CDR1 DFQATT, CDR2 SNEGSKA (reference sequence). Trimming stripped 3 bases from V and 0 bases from J, with 9 bases between. This chain's CDR3 is CSARFGSSYEQYF. For the CDR3, the DNA is TGCAGTGCTAGGTTCGGGAGCTCCTACGAGCAGTACTTC.

At least ten counts were recorded for this clone. This rearrangement joins TRBV5-4 to TRBJ1-2; no definite D call. Germline lookup yields CDR1 SGHNT and CDR2 YYREEE (reference sequence). This CDR3 comprises 14 residues. V lost 0 bases and J 0 bases, leaving 6 bases between the germline ends. CDR3: CASSLDSSNYGYTF. DNA of the CDR3: TGTGCCAGCAGCTTGGACAGCTCTAACTATGGCTACACCTTC.

The CDR3 sequence: CASSLALAGGTNEQYF. DNA for the CDR3: TGTGCCAGCAGCTTAGCGTTAGCGGGGGGGACTAACGAGCAGTACTTC. The V call is TRBV11-1, the J call TRBJ2-7; TRBD2 matches at 11 bases. From germline, CDR1 is SGHAT and CDR2 FQDESV (reference sequence). The CDR3 is made up of 16 amino acids. The V segment lost 0 bases and the J segment 5 bases; nucleotides outside the gene matches: 6.

V and J are TRBV6-1 and TRBJ2-5; 10 bases are shared with TRBD2. Germline trimming cut 1 base from V and 4 bases from J; bases unmatched to any gene: 3. The CDR3 covers 15 residues. CDR1 and CDR2 (germline): MNHNS, SASEGT. The CDR3 spells CASSEGASGGETQYF. The CDR3 DNA reads as TGTGCCAGCAGTGAAGGGGCTAGCGGGGGAGAGACCCAGTACTTC.

This clone was recorded many times. The V and J genes are TRBV5-1 and TRBJ2-3, with 14 positions matching TRBD2. Germline V gene data show CDR1 as SGHRS and CDR2 as YFSETQ. Trimming cost V 3 bases and J 1 base; bases outside gene matches: 1. The CDR3 totals 16 residues. CDR3 sequence: CASSSGLAGGTDTQYF. CDR3 nucleotide sequence: TGCGCCAGCAGCTCGGGACTAGCGGGGGGCACAGATACGCAGTATTTT.

This clone was recorded a few times. V and J are TRBV6-1 and TRBJ2-7; perhaps TRBD2 as D (6 bases). CDR3 length equals 15 residues. Germline-derived CDR1 and CDR2 are MNHNS and SASEGT. Trimming left V 6 bases short and J 2 bases short, with 17 bases between. The CDR3 loop is CASSPPGGSTYEQYF. CDR3 DNA: TGTGCCAGCAGCCCCCCAGGAGGGAGTACCTACGAGCAGTACTTC.